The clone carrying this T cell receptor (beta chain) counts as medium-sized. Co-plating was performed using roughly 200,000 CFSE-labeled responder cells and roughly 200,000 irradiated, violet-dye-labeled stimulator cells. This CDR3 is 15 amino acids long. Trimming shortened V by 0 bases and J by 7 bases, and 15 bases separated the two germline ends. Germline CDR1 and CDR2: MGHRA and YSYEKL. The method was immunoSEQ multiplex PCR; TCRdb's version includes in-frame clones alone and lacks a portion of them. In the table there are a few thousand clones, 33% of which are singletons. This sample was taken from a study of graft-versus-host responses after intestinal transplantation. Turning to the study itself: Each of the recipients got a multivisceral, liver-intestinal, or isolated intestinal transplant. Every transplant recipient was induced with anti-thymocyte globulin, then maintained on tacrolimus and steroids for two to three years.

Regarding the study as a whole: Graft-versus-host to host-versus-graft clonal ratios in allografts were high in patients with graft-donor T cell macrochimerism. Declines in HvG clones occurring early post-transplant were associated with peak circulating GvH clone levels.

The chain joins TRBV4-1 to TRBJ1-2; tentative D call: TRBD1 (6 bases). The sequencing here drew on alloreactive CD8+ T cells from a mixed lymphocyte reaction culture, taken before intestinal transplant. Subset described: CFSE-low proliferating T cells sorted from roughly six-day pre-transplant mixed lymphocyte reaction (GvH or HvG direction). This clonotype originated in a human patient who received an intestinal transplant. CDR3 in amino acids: CASSQDGGLQRGYTF. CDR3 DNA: TGCGCCAGCAGCCAAGACGGGGGGCTACAGCGTGGCTACACCTTC.